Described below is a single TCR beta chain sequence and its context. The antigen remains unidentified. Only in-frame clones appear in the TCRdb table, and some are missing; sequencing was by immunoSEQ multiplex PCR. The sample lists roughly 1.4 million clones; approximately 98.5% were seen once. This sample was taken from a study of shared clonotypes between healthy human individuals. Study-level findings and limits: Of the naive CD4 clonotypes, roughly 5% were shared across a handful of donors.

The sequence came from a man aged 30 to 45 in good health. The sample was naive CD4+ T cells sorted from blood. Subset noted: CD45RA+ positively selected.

The CDR3 DNA follows: TGTGCCAGCTCACCACAGGGGTCGTGGACGGGAGGCACAGATACGCAGTATTTT. Its protein is CASSPQGSWTGGTDTQYF. V gene TRBV18 combines with J gene TRBJ2-3; D is possibly TRBD2 (6 bases). Looked up from germline, CDR1 is KGHSH and CDR2 is LQKENI. There are 18 residues in the CDR3. Trimming cost V 1 base and J 1 base, with 18 bases left between them.